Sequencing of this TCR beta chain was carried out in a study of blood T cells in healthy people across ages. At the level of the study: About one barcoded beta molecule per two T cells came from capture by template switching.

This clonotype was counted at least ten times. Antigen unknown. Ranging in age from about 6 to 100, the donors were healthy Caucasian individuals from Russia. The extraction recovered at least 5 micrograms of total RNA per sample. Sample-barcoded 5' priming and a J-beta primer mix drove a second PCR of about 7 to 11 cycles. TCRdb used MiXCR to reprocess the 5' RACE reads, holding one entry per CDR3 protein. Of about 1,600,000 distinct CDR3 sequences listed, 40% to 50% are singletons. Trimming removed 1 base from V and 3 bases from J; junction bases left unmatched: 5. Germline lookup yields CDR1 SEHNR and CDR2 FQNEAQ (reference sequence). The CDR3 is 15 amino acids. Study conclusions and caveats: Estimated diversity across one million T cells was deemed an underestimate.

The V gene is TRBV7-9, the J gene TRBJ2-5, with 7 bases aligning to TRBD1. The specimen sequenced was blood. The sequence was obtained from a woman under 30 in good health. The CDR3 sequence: CASSLDRGGKETQYF. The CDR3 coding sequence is TGTGCCAGCAGCTTAGACAGGGGCGGTAAAGAGACCCAGTACTTC.